The T cell receptor beta chain described here comes from a study of cytomegalovirus exposure and HLA in healthy donors. The CDR3 totals 15 residues. Trimming at V came to 5 bases and at J to 5 bases, leaving 7 bases not matched to a gene. The germline V gene encodes CDR1 MNHEY and CDR2 SVGAGI. Study-level findings and limits: Prior analysis indicated that the majority of TCR beta V segments exhibited productivity approximately 87% or approximately 30% of the time.

Comment on this clone: Its target is not known.

PCR amplification relied on 60 Vbeta primers (plus 13 Jbeta primers). Profiled with immunoSEQ multiplex PCR; TCRdb holds only in-frame clones, not every one. The sample holds more than 70,000 clones, 60% to 70% seen once. The clonotype comes from a man aged 35 to 55 in good health and CMV-seropositive. This chain uses TRBV6-5 with TRBJ1-4, with 8 bases matching TRBD1. The sequenced sample consisted of PBMCs. CDR3 loop: CASSQGARKNEKLFF. CDR3 sequence (DNA): TGTGCCAGCAGTCAGGGGGCGCGGAAGAATGAAAAACTGTTTTTT.